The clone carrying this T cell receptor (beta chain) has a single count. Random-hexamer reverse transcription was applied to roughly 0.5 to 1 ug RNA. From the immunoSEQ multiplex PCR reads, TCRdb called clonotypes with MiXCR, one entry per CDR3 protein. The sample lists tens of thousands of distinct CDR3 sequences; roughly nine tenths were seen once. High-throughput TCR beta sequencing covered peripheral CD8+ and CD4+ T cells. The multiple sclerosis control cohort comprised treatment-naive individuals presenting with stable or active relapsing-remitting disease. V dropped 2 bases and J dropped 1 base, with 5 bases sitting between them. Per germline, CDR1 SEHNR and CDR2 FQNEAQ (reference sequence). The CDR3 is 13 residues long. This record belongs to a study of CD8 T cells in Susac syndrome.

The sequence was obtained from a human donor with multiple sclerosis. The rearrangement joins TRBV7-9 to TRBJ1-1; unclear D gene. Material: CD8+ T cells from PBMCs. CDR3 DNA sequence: TGTGCCAGCAGCTTACCAGGGAACACTGAAGCTTTCTTT. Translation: CASSLPGNTEAFF. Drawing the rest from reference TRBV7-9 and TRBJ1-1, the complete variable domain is DTGVSQNPRHKITKRGQNVTFRCDPISEHNRLYWYRQTLGQGPEFLTYFQNEAQLEKSRLLSDRFSAERPKGSFSTLEIQRTEQGDSAMYLCASSLPGNTEAFFGQGTRLTVV.